This TCR beta chain appears in the sequencing data of a study of blood T cell repertoires in COVID-19. The CDR3 totals 12 residues. CDR1 and CDR2 (germline): SEHNR, FQNEAQ (reference sequence). The V and J ends lost 5 bases and 14 bases respectively, with 15 bases between them. Original processing methods: Nucleated cell number was recorded as an estimate derived from reference gene primer amplification. TCRdb's copy holds only in-frame clones and misses some; the assay was immunoSEQ multiplex PCR. V, J and clone size are taken as reported in that table, and D and trimming were inferred from the DNA itself. Among about 130,000 clones listed, 75% to 90% were seen once.

The rearrangement joins TRBV7-9 to TRBJ1-4, with D unclear. The sequence was obtained from a human donor in a cohort sampled during active COVID-19. Sequences were obtained from peripheral blood. The chain's CDR3 is CASSPLTGSLFF. The CDR3 nucleotides read TGTGCCAGCAGCCCCCTAACGGGGTCGCTGTTTTTT.